These 16 T cell receptor beta chains were all obtained from the same sample, sequenced in a study of response to subunit inactivated influenza vaccine (dated by TCRdb to 2016 to 2018). Library prep was done by RT-PCR. These reads were obtained on an Illumina HiSeq 2500. TCRdb passed the public sequencing reads through fastp at Q25 and MiXCR, retaining productive beta sequences. Identical CDR3 proteins give one entry, which carries the most common genes and DNA. The sample has some 500,000 distinct CDR3 sequences on record, about 25% of them singletons. The top ten hold 1.5% to 2% of the sample. The source was CD4+ T cells sorted from PBMCs, collected about 5 days after vaccination. These TCRs come from a middle-aged man who received an inactivated influenza vaccine. Donor details come from another sample of the same person, matched by shared clones.

This clonotype was picked up a small number of times. The chain has TRBV20-1 and TRBJ2-7; 7 nucleotides agree with TRBD1. Trimming cost V 6 bases and J 4 bases; bases outside gene matches: 9. This CDR3 is 13 amino acids long. Germline loops: CDR1 DFQATT, CDR2 SNEGSKA (reference sequence). For the CDR3, the DNA is TGCAGTGCCAAACCCGGCAGGGGGTACGAGCAGTACTTC. Amino acid sequence: CSAKPGRGYEQYF.

This clonotype appeared a few times. The chain is built from TRBV5-1 and TRBJ2-3; 8 nucleotides agree with TRBD2. With V trimmed by 1 base and J by 0 bases, 4 bases remained unmatched. Germline V gives CDR1 SGHRS, CDR2 YFSETQ. The CDR3 loop spans 16 amino acids. CDR3 loop: CASSLISGTSTDTQYF. CDR3 nucleotide sequence: TGCGCCAGCAGCTTGATTAGCGGGACTAGCACAGATACGCAGTATTTT.

The chain uses TRBV5-8 and TRBJ1-3; D is unresolved. The V end was cut by 2 bases, the J end by 0 bases, with 9 bases between. This CDR3 is 15 amino acids long. Germline loops: CDR1 SGHTS, CDR2 YDEGEE. The CDR3 protein is CASSLGQTSGNTIYF. In DNA form, the CDR3 reads TGTGCCAGCAGCTTAGGGCAGACCTCTGGAAACACCATATATTTT. Filled out from reference TRBV5-8 and TRBJ1-3, the complete variable domain reads EAGVTQSPTHLIKTRGQQATLRCSPISGHTSVYWYQQALGLGLQFLLWYDEGEERNRGNFPPRFSGRQFPNYSSELNVNALELEDSALYLCASSLGQTSGNTIYFGEGSWLTVV.

This clonotype has more than one count but fewer than ten. The chain is built from TRBV5-5 and TRBJ2-1, with TRBD2 as a possible D gene (6 bases). The CDR3 loop spans 16 amino acids. The ends were cut back, 4 bases at V and 2 bases at J, with 16 bases in the middle. Germline CDR1 SGHKS, CDR2 YYEKEE (reference sequence). The CDR3, as DNA: TGTGCCAGCAGCCCCCAATGGAGGGTCACCTACAATGAGCAGTTCTTC. This translates into CASSPQWRVTYNEQFF. The full variable domain, with the rest looked up from reference TRBV5-5 and TRBJ2-1, is DAGVTQSPTHLIKTRGQQVTLRCSPISGHKSVSWYQQVLGQGPQFIFQYYEKEERGRGNFPDRFSARQFPNYSSELNVNALLLGDSALYLCASSPQWRVTYNEQFFGPGTRLTVL.

This chain joins TRBV12-3 or TRBV12-4 and TRBJ1-1; D remains unclear. The V end lost 6 bases, the J end lost 0 bases, and 11 bases lay between the germline ends. This CDR3 comprises 14 residues. The CDR3 coding sequence is TGTGCCAGCAGCCAATTCACACTGAACACTGAAGCTTTCTTT. Encoded protein: CASSQFTLNTEAFF.

This clonotype was counted only a few times. This CDR3 reads CASSLVAGRGYGYTF. In DNA form, the CDR3 reads TGTGCCAGCAGCTTAGTCGCAGGGCGAGGCTATGGCTACACCTTC. V and J are TRBV11-2 and TRBJ1-2; tentative D call: TRBD1 (5 bases). The CDR3 loop spans 15 amino acids. The ends were cut back, 1 base at V and 4 bases at J, with 13 bases in the middle. The germline gives CDR1 SGHAT, CDR2 FQNNGV.

The genes are TRBV5-6 and TRBJ2-3; tentative D call: TRBD2 (6 bases). The CDR3 extends over 16 amino acids. The V end was cut by 3 bases, the J end by 5 bases, with 19 bases between. Per the germline V gene, CDR1 is SGHDT and CDR2 is YYEEEE. CDR3 sequence: CASSSFDFSGGDTQYF. The DNA for the CDR3 is TGTGCCAGCAGCTCCTTCGACTTCTCCGGGGGAGATACGCAGTATTTT.

This clonotype was seen more than once but under ten times. The genes are TRBV20-1 and TRBJ1-5; D gene uncertain. The ends were cut back, 5 bases at V and 4 bases at J, with 12 bases in the middle. From germline, CDR1 is DFQATT and CDR2 SNEGSKA (reference sequence). The CDR3 contains 13 residues. In DNA, the CDR3 is TGCAGTGCTGCCCCAACGATAAATCAGCCCCAGCATTTT. Its translation is CSAAPTINQPQHF.

This chain connects TRBV7-2 to TRBJ1-1; D unclear. V lost 1 base to trimming and J lost 7 bases, with 13 bases between them. From germline, CDR1 is SGHTA and CDR2 FQGNSA. The CDR3 runs 14 residues. CDR3 in DNA: TGTGCCAGCAGCTTAGTTTCGGGAAGAAATGAAGCTTTCTTT. Amino acid sequence: CASSLVSGRNEAFF.

This clonotype was detected only a few times. The rearrangement uses TRBV4-1 and TRBJ2-1, with TRBD2 as a possible D gene (5 bases). The germline V gene encodes CDR1 MGHRA and CDR2 YSYEKL. Between the trimmed V and J ends, which lost 0 bases and 4 bases, there was a span of 7 bases. This CDR3 region has 14 residues. CDR3: CASSQEAGYNEQFF. The CDR3 bases are TGCGCCAGCAGCCAAGAGGCGGGTTACAATGAGCAGTTCTTC.

This clonotype turned up a few times. This chain joins TRBV24-1 and TRBJ1-1, with D perhaps matching TRBD1 (6 bases). Germline CDR1 KGHDR, CDR2 SFDVKD. Deletions cut 9 bases from V and 10 bases from J, with 11 bases between. CDR3 length: 10 amino acids. The CDR3: CATQGRRAFF. The CDR3, as DNA: TGTGCCACCCAGGGGCGCCGAGCTTTCTTT.

The genes are TRBV20-1 and TRBJ2-7, with 7 positions matching TRBD1. This CDR3 comprises 13 residues. The V segment lost 5 bases and the J segment 3 bases; nucleotides outside the gene matches: 7. Germline V gene lookup returns CDR1 DFQATT and CDR2 SNEGSKA (reference sequence). The CDR3 nucleotides read TGCAGTGCTTCCAAGACAGGGCACTACGAGCAGTACTTC. It specifies CSASKTGHYEQYF.

In its sample, this clonotype was seen a few times. The chain uses TRBV11-1 and TRBJ2-5, with 7 nucleotides matching TRBD2. V lost 5 bases and J lost 0; bases outside the gene matches: 12. Per the germline V gene, CDR1 is SGHAT and CDR2 is FQDESV (reference sequence). The CDR3 length is 17 residues. The CDR3: CASSAHGGLVYQETQYF. CDR3 bases: TGTGCCAGCAGCGCTCACGGAGGACTAGTTTACCAAGAGACCCAGTACTTC.

This chain connects TRBV7-2 to TRBJ2-3; 9 bases map to TRBD2. The CDR3 sequence is 15 residues long. From germline, CDR1 is SGHTA and CDR2 FQGNSA. With 5 bases clipped from V and 4 bases from J, the junction kept 7 bases outside the gene matches. The CDR3 here is CASSISGSGPDTQYF. The CDR3 DNA is TGTGCCAGCAGCATTAGCGGGAGCGGGCCAGATACGCAGTATTTT.

The J gene is TRBJ1-5, the V gene TRBV4-2; 8 nucleotides line up with TRBD1. The CDR3 totals 14 residues. V was pared by 5 bases and J by 7 bases, with 7 bases of the junction left unmatched. Germline assignment: CDR1 LGHNA and CDR2 YNFKEQ. DNA for the CDR3: TGTGCCAGCAGCTCCCGCCAGGGGGCACAGCCCCAGCATTTT. Residues: CASSSRQGAQPQHF.

This clonotype was seen a handful of times. This rearrangement joins TRBV29-1 to TRBJ2-1; D is unclear. The CDR3 spans 13 residues. Germline CDR1 SQVTM, CDR2 ANQGSEA. Trimming shortened V by 0 bases and J by 10 bases, and 13 bases separated the two germline ends. CDR3: CSVEDRVGAEQFF. The CDR3 DNA is TGCAGCGTTGAAGATCGGGTCGGAGCCGAGCAGTTCTTC.